The next 4 T cell receptor beta chains were all read from a single sample in a study of cytomegalovirus exposure and HLA in healthy donors. This PCR relied on a set of 60 Vbeta primers and 13 Jbeta primers. Clones were read by immunoSEQ multiplex PCR, and TCRdb kept only the in-frame ones, dropping some. The table includes fewer than 250,000 clones, more than 70% detected once. Sequencing input: PBMCs. The receptors were gathered from a man under 40 in good health and CMV-seropositive.

The V gene is TRBV28, the J gene TRBJ2-2, with 16 bases that match TRBD2. The CDR3 is made up of 18 amino acids. Trimming took 11 bases from V and 3 from J; bases not matched to a gene: 12. Germline CDR1 MDHEN, CDR2 SYDVKM. The CDR3 sequence is CAGTSGRASYGDTGELFF. The CDR3 DNA follows: TGTGCCGGGACTAGCGGGAGGGCATCATACGGGGACACCGGGGAGCTGTTTTTT.

A few counts support this clone. The chain carries TRBV9 and TRBJ2-3; 8 bases agree with TRBD2. CDR1 SGDLS and CDR2 YYNGEE come from the germline V gene. V lost 4 bases, J lost 3 bases, and 7 bases stayed unmatched. This CDR3 contains 15 residues. This chain's CDR3 is CASSLVAGWTDTQYF. The CDR3 nucleotides read TGTGCCAGCAGCCTCGTAGCGGGATGGACAGATACGCAGTATTTT. The full variable domain, with the rest looked up from reference TRBV9 and TRBJ2-3, is DSGVTQTPKHLITATGQRVTLRCSPRSGDLSVYWYQQSLDQGLQFLIQYYNGEERAKGNILERFSAQQFPDLHSELNLSSLELGDSALYFCASSLVAGWTDTQYFGPGTRLTVL.

The J gene is TRBJ2-5, the V gene TRBV6-1, with a possible D match to TRBD1 (6 bases). The end of the DNA is better explained by TRBJ2-7, so the J call may be wrong. The CDR3 is 17 residues long. Germline CDR1 reads MNHNS; CDR2 reads SASEGT. CDR3 DNA sequence: TGTGCCAGCAGTGAAGCTTTCGGGGTGACAGGATTCTCCGAGCAGTACTTC. Its protein is CASSEAFGVTGFSEQYF.

This chain connects TRBV5-1 to TRBJ2-3; 8 nucleotides match TRBD2. V lost 3 bases, J lost 4 bases, and 7 bases stayed unmatched. The length of the CDR3 is 15 residues. Germline V gives CDR1 SGHRS, CDR2 YFSETQ. The CDR3 coding sequence is TGCGCCAGCAGCTCAAGCGGGAGTCCTCCAGATACGCAGTATTTT. Protein sequence: CASSSSGSPPDTQYF. The variable domain in full, completed from reference TRBV5-1 and TRBJ2-3, reads KAGVTQTPRYLIKTRGQQVTLSCSPISGHRSVSWYQQTPGQGLQFLFEYFSETQRNKGNFPGRFSGRQFSNSRSEMNVSTLELGDSALYLCASSSSGSPPDTQYFGPGTRLTVL.